This entry lists 5 T cell receptor beta chains sequenced from one sample in a study of OX40 agonist ivuxolimab in advanced cancers. Profiling relied on immunoSEQ multiplex PCR, and the TCRdb table lists in-frame clones only, not all of them. The table shows about 54,000 clones, with approximately 85% occurring only once. The specimen was CD4+ or CD8+ T cells sorted from blood, collected in a trial of the OX40 agonist ivuxolimab. These receptors were taken from an adult with an advanced solid tumor such as melanoma, head and neck, liver or kidney cancer.

The chain employs TRBV7-6 and TRBJ1-1; 9 bases line up with TRBD1. The CDR3 sequence is 15 residues long. With 5 bases clipped from V and 3 bases from J, the junction kept 7 bases outside the gene matches. Per the germline V gene, CDR1 is SGHVS and CDR2 is FNYEAQ. CDR3 DNA: TGTGCCAGCAGCCCTAAGACAGGGGGGTACACTGAAGCTTTCTTT. It codes for CASSPKTGGYTEAFF.

The V gene is TRBV27, the J gene TRBJ1-2; D ambiguous. V shed 3 bases and J shed 0 bases, with 8 bases lying between them. The CDR3 runs 14 residues. CDR1 is MNHEY, CDR2 SMNVEV, per germline (reference sequence). CDR3 coding DNA: TGTGCCAGCAGTTTTCGCAGCACTAACTATGGCTACACCTTC. As protein: CASSFRSTNYGYTF.

V usage is TRBV7-2 and J usage is TRBJ2-7; D is uncertain. The CDR3 has 13 amino acids. V lost 5 bases and J 4 bases, leaving 12 bases between the germline ends. Germline assignment: CDR1 SGHTA and CDR2 FQGNSA. Written as DNA, the CDR3 is TGTGCCAGCAGCCTCCAGTCAGATTACGAGCAGTACTTC. Amino acid sequence: CASSLQSDYEQYF.

The CDR3 bases are TGTGCCAGCAGTGACCTAGCGGGCCCCTACGAGCAGTACTTC. It codes for CASSDLAGPYEQYF. The V call is TRBV2, the J call TRBJ2-7; TRBD2 matches 8 bases. This CDR3 region has 14 residues. CDR1 and CDR2 (germline): SNHLY, FYNNEI. J gave up 2 bases and V 3 bases, and 3 bases lay outside the gene matches.

CDR3: CASTSPSSDSLYTEAFF. CDR3 nucleotides: TGTGCCAGCACCTCTCCTAGTAGCGACAGTCTGTACACTGAAGCTTTCTTT. The chain links TRBV28 to TRBJ1-1; maybe TRBD1 (5 bases). V lost 7 bases to trimming and J lost 3 bases, with 24 bases between them. The CDR3 loop spans 17 amino acids. The V gene's germline CDR1 is MDHEN and CDR2 SYDVKM.